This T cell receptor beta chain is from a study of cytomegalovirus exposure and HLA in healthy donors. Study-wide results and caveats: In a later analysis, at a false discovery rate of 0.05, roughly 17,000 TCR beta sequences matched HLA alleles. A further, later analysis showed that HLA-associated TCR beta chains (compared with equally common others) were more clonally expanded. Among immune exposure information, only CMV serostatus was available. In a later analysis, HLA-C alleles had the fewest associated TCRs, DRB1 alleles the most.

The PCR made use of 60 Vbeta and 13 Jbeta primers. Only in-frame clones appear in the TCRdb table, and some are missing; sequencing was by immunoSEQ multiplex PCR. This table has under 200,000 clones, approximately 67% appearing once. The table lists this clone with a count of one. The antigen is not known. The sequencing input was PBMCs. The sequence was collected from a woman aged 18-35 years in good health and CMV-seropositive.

In DNA, the CDR3 is TGTGCCAGCAGCCTTAGTGTCCCCTACAATGAGCAGTTCTTC. Protein: CASSLSVPYNEQFF. The gene calls are TRBV27 and TRBJ2-1; D ambiguous. The CDR3 is 14 residues long. Deletions cut 6 bases from V and 2 bases from J, with 11 bases between. Germline values: CDR1 MNHEY, CDR2 SMNVEV (reference sequence).